A few counts support the clone carrying this T cell receptor beta chain. The antigen remains unidentified. The data belong to a study of T-cell reconstitution after alpha-beta-depleted transplantation in children. Study-level points and caveats: Surviving recipient T cells and intrathymic progenitors accounted for some patients' high TCRbeta diversity at day 60. About two months after transplant, alpha-beta T cells reportedly came from several hundred expanded graft clones.

The V segment lost 3 bases and the J segment 5 bases; nucleotides outside the gene matches: 12. Germline loops: CDR1 MNHEY, CDR2 SMNVEV (reference sequence). The CDR3 runs 16 residues. Preparation of the TCRbeta library involved a method that used unique molecular identifiers. TCRdb called the PCR reads again in MiXCR, with one record for every CDR3 protein. The repertoire holds 500,000 to 750,000 distinct CDR3 sequences, with 20% to 30% as singletons. The sequenced sample was PBMCs, obtained before TCRalphabeta/CD19-depleted stem cell transplant. This clonotype was sampled from a boy under two years old with Wiskott-Aldrich syndrome, due to receive a stem cell transplant. V and J are TRBV27 and TRBJ2-7; 8 bases match TRBD1. The CDR3 nucleotides are TGTGCCAGCAGTTTCACCCCAACCTGGACAGGGAACGAGCAGTACTTC. Protein product: CASSFTPTWTGNEQYF.